This record covers a single TCR beta chain. What it binds is unknown. Germline assignment: CDR1 MNHEY and CDR2 SVGEGT. The CDR3 runs to 15 residues. V was cut by 6 bases and J by 1 base, with 12 bases left in between. These data are taken from a study of T cell responses to AZD1222 COVID-19 vaccine. In the study overall: Second-dose recipients at about 4 or about 12 weeks were treated as one pooled group. Broader study findings: Donor demographics were predominantly white British with a female majority; clonal diversity may be underestimated. Spike regions recognized by vaccine-associated CD4 TCRs spanned the protein, led by 160-218 and 743-854.

Produced via immunoSEQ multiplex PCR; TCRdb's table is partial and in-frame only. The sample shows 140,000 to 150,000 clones, about 91% of them seen only once. The rearrangement uses TRBV6-2 or TRBV6-3 and TRBJ2-2, with TRBD1 as a possible D gene (5 bases). Sequencing used peripheral blood, obtained on day 0 of AZD1222 vaccination. The receptor was derived from an adult in good health. The DNA for the CDR3 is TGTGCCAGCAGCTCCGACAGACAGAACACCGGGGAGCTGTTTTTT. It encodes CASSSDRQNTGELFF.